A selection of T cell receptor beta chains follows, all from one sample in a study of shared clonotypes between healthy human individuals. Data came from immunoSEQ multiplex PCR; TCRdb stores just in-frame clones and leaves some out. The table lists around 320,000 clones, 87% of them singletons, with about 16% in the top ten. The sequencing sample was made of memory CD8+ T cells sorted from blood. The source is a man younger than 35 in good health. Each CDR3 is given with its conserved first and last residue. A D gene is named only where the DNA matches it firmly. The listing skips clone size in some rows; elsewhere it reads once, few, many or a size class.

V: TRBV27
size: .
D: TRBD1
J: TRBJ1-4
DNA: TGTGCCAGCAGCAAATTACGGACAGGTGATGAAAAACTGTTTTTT
CDR3: CASSKLRTGDEKLFF

V: TRBV5-1
size: .
D: TRBD1
J: TRBJ1-1
DNA: TGCGCCAGCAGCCCGGACAGGATGAACACTGAAGCTTTCTTT
CDR3: CASSPDRMNTEAFF

V: TRBV10-3
size: .
D: .
J: TRBJ2-7
DNA: TGTGCCATCAGTCCCCCGGACGGGTACGAGCAGTACTTC
CDR3: CAISPPDGYEQYF

V: TRBV5-4
size: many
D: TRBD1
J: TRBJ1-2
DNA: TGTGCCAGCAGCTACGACGGGACAGGAGTCGGCTACACCTTC
CDR3: CASSYDGTGVGYTF

V: TRBV7-9
size: once
D: .
J: TRBJ1-3
DNA: TGTGCCACCTCATCAGTTAGCTCTGGAAACACCATATATTTT
CDR3: CATSSVSSGNTIYF

V: TRBV7-9
size: .
D: TRBD2
J: TRBJ2-7
DNA: TGTGCCAGCAGCTTAGTTCCGTGGGGGGGTCCCGTGTACGAGCAGTACTTC
CDR3: CASSLVPWGGPVYEQYF

V: TRBV30
size: .
D: .
J: TRBJ2-2
DNA: TGTGCCGGGGGAGCAGGGTCGAACACCGGGGAGCTGTTTTTT
CDR3: CAGGAGSNTGELFF

V: TRBV7-9
size: .
D: TRBD2
J: TRBJ2-3
DNA: TGTGCCAGCAGCCCCTCTTCTAGCGGAGCTAGCACAGATACGCAGTATTTT
CDR3: CASSPSSSGASTDTQYF

V: TRBV7-9
size: .
D: .
J: TRBJ2-2
DNA: TGTGCCAGCAGCCCTAACAGCGGCGGGGAGCTGTTTTTT
CDR3: CASSPNSGGELFF

V: TRBV19
size: .
D: .
J: TRBJ2-7
DNA: TGTGCCAGTAGTATGGGGGTTGCCTACGAGCAGTACTTC
CDR3: CASSMGVAYEQYF

V: TRBV10-2
size: .
D: .
J: TRBJ1-6
DNA: TGCGCCAGCAGTGAGTCGAGTGTGGTCGCCCTCCACTTT
CDR3: CASSESSVVALHF

V: TRBV7-9
size: .
D: TRBD1
J: TRBJ1-2
DNA: TGTGCCAGCACCCGCTTGGCGGGACAGGGGGATGGCTACACCTTC
CDR3: CASTRLAGQGDGYTF

V: TRBV4-1
size: once
D: .
J: TRBJ2-1
DNA: TGCGCCAGCAGCCAAGTCGTTCTCTTTGCGTTATCTTCCTTCAATGAGCAGTTCTTC
CDR3: CASSQVVLFALSSFNEQFF

V: TRBV29-1
size: .
D: TRBD2
J: TRBJ2-1
DNA: TGCAGCGTTGAAGGGCTAGCGGGGGGGCAGAGCTCCTACAATGAGCAGTTCTTC
CDR3: CSVEGLAGGQSSYNEQFF

V: TRBV6-1
size: .
D: .
J: TRBJ2-7
DNA: TGTGCCAGCAGTGAACCGGGGCTTCTTTCCCACGAGCAGTACTTC
CDR3: CASSEPGLLSHEQYF

V: TRBV6-5
size: .
D: TRBD1
J: TRBJ1-1
DNA: TGTGCCAGCAGTAATGCAGGGACAGGGGGAGCTTTCTTT
CDR3: CASSNAGTGGAFF

V: TRBV6-5
size: .
D: TRBD1
J: TRBJ2-7
DNA: TGTGCCAGCAGTTACCAAGCCGCAGGGGGCGAGCAGTACTTC
CDR3: CASSYQAAGGEQYF

V: TRBV28
size: .
D: .
J: TRBJ1-6
DNA: TGTGCCAGCAGTCCGGCCAGGGAGACCCGTACCTCACCCCTCCACTTT
CDR3: CASSPARETRTSPLHF

V: TRBV4-1
size: .
D: .
J: TRBJ2-1
DNA: TGCGCCAGCAGCCAAGAGACTGGCGAGCGATGGTACAATGAGCAGTTCTTC
CDR3: CASSQETGERWYNEQFF

V: TRBV7-9
size: .
D: .
J: TRBJ2-6
DNA: TGTGCCAGCAGCCCCCCTCAGGGCTCTGGGGCCAACGTCCTGACTTTC
CDR3: CASSPPQGSGANVLTF